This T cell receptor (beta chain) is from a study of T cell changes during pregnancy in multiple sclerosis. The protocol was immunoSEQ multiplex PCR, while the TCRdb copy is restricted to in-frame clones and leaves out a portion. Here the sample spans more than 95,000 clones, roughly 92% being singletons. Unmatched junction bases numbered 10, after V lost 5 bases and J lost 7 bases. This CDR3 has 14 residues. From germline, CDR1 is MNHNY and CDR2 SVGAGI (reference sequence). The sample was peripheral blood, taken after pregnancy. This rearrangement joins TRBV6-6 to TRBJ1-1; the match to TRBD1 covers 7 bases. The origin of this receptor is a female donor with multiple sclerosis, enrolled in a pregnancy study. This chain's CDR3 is CASSDNPGQREAFF. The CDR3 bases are TGTGCCAGCAGTGACAATCCGGGACAGCGTGAAGCTTTCTTT.